This T cell receptor (beta chain) appears in the sequencing data of a study of control samples from healthy donors and cancer patients. Measured with immunoSEQ multiplex PCR; TCRdb has only the in-frame clones, and not every one. Counted here are 200,000 to 250,000 clones, roughly 94% occurring once; the ten biggest clones make up about 1.6%. Germline CDR1 reads LNHDA; CDR2 reads SQIVND (reference sequence). V dropped 6 bases and J dropped 2; count of bases not matched to a gene: 9. This CDR3 is 17 amino acids long. The specimen was blood. The J gene is TRBJ1-4, the V gene TRBV19, with 10 bases lining up with TRBD1. This receptor was identified in a man aged 50-60 years in good health. Here the CDR3 reads CASRRQGAGPTNEKLFF. The CDR3 DNA follows: TGTGCCAGTAGACGACAGGGGGCAGGCCCGACTAATGAAAAACTGTTTTTT.